A single sample gave rise to the 22 T cell receptor beta chains below, sequenced in a study of high-grade serous ovarian cancer treatment subgroups. Generated by immunoSEQ multiplex PCR, the TCRdb table keeps only in-frame clones and is missing some. The profile shows 4,700 or so clones, approximately 69% of them singletons. The tumor samples were collected prior to definitive surgery or chemotherapy. Sequencing used tumor tissue. Every receptor here comes from a human donor with high-grade serous ovarian cancer.

The chain recombines TRBV2 with TRBJ1-2; tentative D call: TRBD1 (5 bases). The CDR3 spans 13 residues. CDR1 is SNHLY and CDR2 is FYNNEI in the germline V gene. Trimming cost V 6 bases and J 3 bases, with 11 bases left between them. CDR3 amino acids: CASRGDSHYGYTF. In nucleotides, the CDR3 is TGTGCCAGCAGAGGTGACAGCCACTATGGCTACACCTTC.

The V call is TRBV9, the J call TRBJ2-3, with 11 bases matching TRBD2. The CDR3 length is 15 residues. V dropped 2 bases and J dropped 5; count of bases not matched to a gene: 4. Germline CDR1 SGDLS, CDR2 YYNGEE. The CDR3 protein is CASSVSGGAEDTQYF. CDR3 bases: TGTGCCAGCAGCGTTAGCGGGGGGGCAGAAGATACGCAGTATTTT.

The chain recombines TRBV7-2 with TRBJ2-4; D remains unclear. V gave up 5 bases and J gave up 2 bases, with 22 bases separating them. Germline CDR1 reads SGHTA; CDR2 reads FQGNSA. This CDR3 has 18 residues. CDR3 loop: CASSLLTRLGLTKNIQYF. In nucleotides, the CDR3 is TGTGCCAGCAGCCTCCTTACGAGGTTAGGTTTAACCAAAAACATTCAGTACTTC.

This CDR3 is CASSPSGPNRYGYTF. In DNA, the CDR3 is TGTGCCAGCAGCCCTTCCGGGCCGAATCGCTATGGCTACACCTTC. The chain joins TRBV14 to TRBJ1-2; D is unresolved. In germline, CDR1 is SGHDN, CDR2 FVKESK. The CDR3 totals 15 residues. Trimming shortened V by 4 bases and J by 4 bases, and 16 bases separated the two germline ends.

The rearrangement joins TRBV7-7 to TRBJ2-1; TRBD1 matches at 12 bases. CDR3 length: 15 residues. J lost 7 bases, V lost 5 bases, and 6 bases had no gene match. In germline, CDR1 is SSHAT, CDR2 FNYEAQ (reference sequence). The CDR3 region has the DNA TGTGCCAGCAGCCTGGGACAGGGGGCGCGGAATGAGCAGTTCTTC. Its translation: CASSLGQGARNEQFF.

The genes are TRBV9 and TRBJ2-2; TRBD1 is a possible D gene (6 bases). The ends were cut back, 3 bases at V and 6 bases at J, with 12 bases in the middle. The CDR3 runs 14 residues. CDR1 is SGDLS and CDR2 is YYNGEE in the germline V gene. The CDR3 here is CASSGHRAAGELFF. The CDR3 region has the DNA TGTGCCAGCAGCGGACACAGGGCGGCCGGGGAGCTGTTTTTT.

This clone appeared a single time. The chain uses TRBV25-1 and TRBJ2-7; D may be TRBD2 (6 bases). Germline CDR1 reads MGHDK; CDR2 reads SYGVNS. The CDR3 runs to 14 residues. Trimming stripped 2 bases from V and 0 bases from J, with 8 bases between. DNA of the CDR3: TGTGCCAGCAGTGAAGGGGGAGGCTCCTACGAGCAGTACTTC. Its translation is CASSEGGGSYEQYF.

This clone was seen only a few times. The CDR3 sequence is CASSQEGLAADTQYF. The CDR3 coding sequence is TGTGCCAGCAGCCAGGAGGGACTAGCGGCAGATACGCAGTATTTT. V gene TRBV7-6 combines with J gene TRBJ2-3, with 11 bases fitting TRBD2. This CDR3 is built from 15 residues. The ends lost 5 bases at V and 4 bases at J; junction bases unmatched: 5. The germline V gene encodes CDR1 SGHVS and CDR2 FNYEAQ.

The chain has TRBV4-2 and TRBJ1-1; D is uncertain. The CDR3 loop spans 13 amino acids. Per germline, CDR1 LGHNA and CDR2 YNFKEQ. The V and J ends lost 1 base and 3 bases respectively, with 6 bases between them. The CDR3 reads CASSQAQHTEAFF. CDR3 nucleotide sequence: TGTGCCAGCAGCCAAGCACAGCACACTGAAGCTTTCTTT.

This sequence joins TRBV28 and TRBJ1-3; D may be TRBD1 (5 bases). This CDR3 comprises 15 residues. Germline CDR1 is MDHEN and CDR2 is SYDVKM. Trimming pared 6 bases from V and 5 bases from J, leaving 17 bases between. CDR3 in DNA: TGTGCCAGCAGCCGGGGACGCCGGGGGAGAAACACCATATATTTT. It codes for CASSRGRRGRNTIYF. The whole variable domain, filled in from reference TRBV28 and TRBJ1-3, reads DVKVTQSSRYLVKRTGEKVFLECVQDMDHENMFWYRQDPGLGLRLIYFSYDVKMKEKGDIPEGYSVSREKKERFSLILESASTNQTSMYLCASSRGRRGRNTIYFGEGSWLTVV.

The chain is built from TRBV7-2 and TRBJ2-7; D is undetermined. V gave up 1 base and J gave up 3 bases, with 7 bases separating them. CDR1 is SGHTA, CDR2 FQGNSA, per germline. This CDR3 comprises 13 residues. CDR3 nucleotides: TGTGCCAGCAGCTTAGTACAGAACTACGAGCAGTACTTC. Translation: CASSLVQNYEQYF.

This clone occurred once. This chain uses TRBV25-1 with TRBJ1-1; D is perhaps TRBD1 (5 bases). CDR1 is MGHDK and CDR2 is SYGVNS in the germline V gene. The CDR3 has 15 amino acids. V was trimmed by 3 bases and J by 5 bases, leaving 16 bases between them. The CDR3 region has the DNA TGTGCCAGCAGTGATCTGTCATTTGGGGCAACTGAAGCTTTCTTT. Its translation is CASSDLSFGATEAFF.

This clone was seen a few times. The chain is built from TRBV5-1 and TRBJ2-6; D is undetermined. Trimming shortened V by 0 bases and J by 1 base, and 5 bases separated the two germline ends. Germline V gene data show CDR1 as SGHRS and CDR2 as YFSETQ. This CDR3 spans 15 amino acids. The CDR3 DNA follows: TGCGCCAGCAGCTTGGCCGGGTCTGGGGCCAACGTCCTGACTTTC. Amino acids: CASSLAGSGANVLTF.

This chain uses TRBV19 with TRBJ1-1; D not resolved. V was clipped by 1 base and J by 6 bases, with 15 bases between them. Germline V gene sequence: CDR1 LNHDA, CDR2 SQIVND (reference sequence). The CDR3 contains 15 residues. CDR3 DNA: TGTGCCAGTAGTATAGGGGCAGGAGTCTCCGCTGAAGCTTTCTTT. It yields the protein CASSIGAGVSAEAFF.

The rearrangement joins TRBV9 to TRBJ2-1, with TRBD2 identical over 7 bases. This CDR3 is 17 amino acids long. The trim removed 4 bases at V and 1 base at J, leaving 11 bases unmatched. The V gene's germline CDR1 is SGDLS and CDR2 YYNGEE. CDR3: CASSSPPGEGSYNEQFF. CDR3 nucleotide sequence: TGTGCCAGCAGCTCACCCCCGGGGGAGGGTTCCTACAATGAGCAGTTCTTC.

A remark on this clone: The sample carries other DNA sequences with the same CDR3. This chain links TRBV6-4 with TRBJ1-1; D is possibly TRBD1 (5 bases). The germline V gene encodes CDR1 MRHNA and CDR2 SNTAGT. CDR3 length equals 14 residues. Trimming took 6 bases from V and 1 from J, leaving 12 bases between them. This CDR3 reads CASSPSQGNTEAFF. CDR3 sequence (DNA): TGTGCCAGCAGCCCCTCCCAGGGGAACACTGAAGCTTTCTTT.

This clone showed up just a few times. The chain recombines TRBV19 with TRBJ1-2; D possibly corresponds to TRBD1 (6 bases). V lost 10 bases to trimming and J lost 4 bases, with 16 bases between them. CDR3 length: 13 amino acids. Looked up from germline, CDR1 is LNHDA and CDR2 is SQIVND (reference sequence). The DNA for the CDR3 is TGTGCCACCGGTAAACAGGGCAGCTATGGCTACACCTTC. It codes for CATGKQGSYGYTF.

The genes are TRBV15 and TRBJ2-5, with a possible D match to TRBD2 (6 bases). Matching the DNA end better, TRBJ2-7 makes the J call doubtful. In germline, CDR1 is LNHNV, CDR2 YYDKDF (reference sequence). This CDR3 contains 15 residues. CDR3 in amino acids: CATSRDPGGENEQYF. The CDR3 DNA follows: TGTGCCACCAGCAGAGATCCCGGGGGAGAAAACGAGCAGTACTTC.

The rearrangement links TRBV5-5 to TRBJ1-1; TRBD1 matches 9 bases. This CDR3 contains 14 residues. Germline V lookup: CDR1 SGHKS, CDR2 YYEKEE (reference sequence). Losses at the gene ends were 6 bases for V and 5 bases for J; bases not matched to a gene: 8. CDR3 sequence (DNA): TGTGCCAGCACCTTCGGGACAGGGAATACTGAAGCTTTCTTT. It is translated as CASTFGTGNTEAFF. Based on the CDR3 plus reference TRBV5-5 and TRBJ1-1, the full variable domain is DAGVTQSPTHLIKTRGQQVTLRCSPISGHKSVSWYQQVLGQGPQFIFQYYEKEERGRGNFPDRFSARQFPNYSSELNVNALLLGDSALYLCASTFGTGNTEAFFGQGTRLTVV.

This chain joins TRBV19 and TRBJ1-6; D gene ambiguous. The CDR3 loop spans 16 amino acids. The germline V gene encodes CDR1 LNHDA and CDR2 SQIVND (reference sequence). Trimming took off 2 bases at V and 0 bases at J, with 8 bases between the two ends. The CDR3 here is CASSILGSSYNSPLHF. The CDR3 nucleotides are TGTGCCAGTAGTATACTTGGGAGCTCCTATAATTCACCCCTCCACTTT.

J is TRBJ2-7 and V is TRBV5-8; 9 bases agree with TRBD1. After removal of 4 bases from V and 4 bases from J, the junction contained 9 bases not matched to a gene. Germline V gives CDR1 SGHTS, CDR2 YDEGEE. The CDR3 runs to 15 residues. This chain's CDR3 is CASSRTGTGFYEQYV. The CDR3 region has the DNA TGTGCCAGCAGCCGTACCGGGACAGGGTTTTACGAGCAGTACGTC.

The chain uses TRBV5-4 and TRBJ1-4; TRBD1 aligns across 7 bases. This CDR3 region has 15 residues. J was trimmed by 0 bases and V by 5 bases; bases with no gene match: 4. CDR1 is SGHNT, CDR2 YYREEE, per germline (reference sequence). The CDR3 coding sequence is TGTGCCAGCAGTATTCAGGGGGCAACTAATGAAAAACTGTTTTTT. Protein product: CASSIQGATNEKLFF.